This entry lists 21 T cell receptor beta chains sequenced from one sample in a study of OX40 agonist ivuxolimab in advanced cancers. Using immunoSEQ multiplex PCR, the repertoire was profiled, and TCRdb retains in-frame clones only, with some absent. This table has about 53,000 clones, 70% to 90% appearing once. The source was CD4+ or CD8+ T cells sorted from blood, collected in a trial of the OX40 agonist ivuxolimab. These receptors all stem from an adult with an advanced solid tumor such as melanoma, head and neck, liver or kidney cancer.

V is TRBV5-5 and J is TRBJ1-1; TRBD1 matches at 9 bases. Germline V CDR1 and CDR2: SGHKS, YYEKEE (reference sequence). CDR3 length: 15 amino acids. V shed 1 base and J 3 bases; nucleotides not matched to a gene: 4. The DNA of the CDR3 is TGTGCCAGCAGCTTGAACAGGGGGCGATACACTGAAGCTTTCTTT. It is translated as CASSLNRGRYTEAFF.

Here the CDR3 DNA reads TGTGCCAGCGGACAGGGGGGTATCTACGAGCAGTACTTC. Amino acid sequence: CASGQGGIYEQYF. The chain is built from TRBV6-1 and TRBJ2-7; 10 bases fit TRBD1. Per the germline V gene, CDR1 is MNHNS and CDR2 is SASEGT. V dropped 8 bases and J dropped 3; count of bases not matched to a gene: 4. This CDR3 is 13 amino acids long.

The chain has TRBV9 and TRBJ2-5, with TRBD2 identical over 10 bases. V was pared by 4 bases and J by 5 bases, with 26 bases of the junction left unmatched. This CDR3 has 21 amino acids. Per the germline V gene, CDR1 is SGDLS and CDR2 is YYNGEE. CDR3 loop: CASSPQGDGLAGDRGKETQYF. The CDR3 DNA reads as TGTGCCAGCAGCCCCCAAGGGGATGGGCTAGCGGGAGATAGGGGCAAGGAGACCCAGTACTTC.

The V gene is TRBV2, the J gene TRBJ2-1; 9 nucleotides agree with TRBD1. Per the germline V gene, CDR1 is SNHLY and CDR2 is FYNNEI. The CDR3 consists of 15 residues. This CDR3 reads CATLRQGQGSDEQFF. CDR3 DNA: TGTGCTACCCTCCGGCAGGGACAGGGTAGCGATGAGCAGTTCTTC.

J is TRBJ1-1 and V is TRBV6-1, with TRBD1 as a possible D gene (5 bases). The V end was cut by 6 bases, the J end by 6 bases, with 17 bases between. The CDR3 has 14 residues. Germline-derived CDR1 and CDR2 are MNHNS and SASEGT. The CDR3 is CASRLSGAGSEAFF. The CDR3, as DNA: TGTGCCAGCAGACTCTCCGGGGCAGGATCTGAAGCTTTCTTT.

This clone was observed once. The V call is TRBV6-1, the J call TRBJ2-2; 12 bases are shared with TRBD1. CDR1 is MNHNS, CDR2 SASEGT, per germline. V shed 4 bases and J 5 bases; nucleotides not matched to a gene: 11. The CDR3 extends over 18 amino acids. The CDR3 loop reads CASSVQPGQGARTGELFF. CDR3 nucleotide sequence: TGTGCCAGCAGTGTACAGCCGGGACAGGGGGCCCGAACCGGGGAGCTGTTTTTT.

The chain uses TRBV30 and TRBJ1-5; 7 bases agree with TRBD1. Germline CDR1 and CDR2: GTSNPN and SVGIG (reference sequence). With V trimmed by 3 bases and J by 5 bases, 4 bases remained unmatched. The CDR3 is made up of 13 amino acids. The CDR3 nucleotides read TGTGCCTGGAGCCGCGACAGGGATCAGCCCCAGCATTTT. Protein product: CAWSRDRDQPQHF.

The chain uses TRBV28 and TRBJ1-2, with TRBD1 as a possible D gene (5 bases). CDR3 length: 13 amino acids. Looked up from germline, CDR1 is MDHEN and CDR2 is SYDVKM. The ends were cut back, 6 bases at V and 8 bases at J, with 16 bases in the middle. CDR3 sequence reads: CASSFIDRVGYTF. The CDR3 DNA reads as TGTGCCAGCAGCTTCATTGACAGAGTGGGCTACACCTTC.

The genes are TRBV30 and TRBJ1-4; D possibly corresponds to TRBD1 (6 bases). Germline lookup yields CDR1 GTSNPN and CDR2 SVGIG (reference sequence). Trimming pared 7 bases from V and 7 bases from J, leaving 22 bases between. The CDR3 has 15 amino acids. The CDR3 nucleotides are TGTGCCTTCCGCCCAGGGGTCATCGGGCCTGAAAAACTGTTTTTT. Protein sequence: CAFRPGVIGPEKLFF.

This clone was recorded a few times. The V and J genes are TRBV15 and TRBJ2-1; D is possibly TRBD1 or TRBD2 (6 bases each). V lost 8 bases and J 5 bases, leaving 19 bases between the germline ends. Germline values: CDR1 LNHNV, CDR2 YYDKDF (reference sequence). CDR3 length equals 15 residues. CDR3 coding DNA: TGTGCCACCGGGGGGCTGGGAGCTTACGACAATGAGCAGTTCTTC. This encodes CATGGLGAYDNEQFF.

V usage is TRBV19 and J usage is TRBJ2-6; 12 bases agree with TRBD2. CDR3 size: 17 residues. Losses at the gene ends were 8 bases for V and 0 bases for J; bases not matched to a gene: 5. Germline V CDR1 and CDR2: LNHDA, SQIVND (reference sequence). CDR3 loop: CASLGLAGSSGANVLTF. Here the CDR3 DNA reads TGTGCCAGTCTCGGACTAGCGGGGAGCTCTGGGGCCAACGTCCTGACTTTC.

V usage is TRBV30 and J usage is TRBJ1-1, with 7 bases matching TRBD1. The V gene's germline CDR1 is GTSNPN and CDR2 SVGIG (reference sequence). The CDR3 has 17 amino acids. V dropped 0 bases and J dropped 1; count of bases not matched to a gene: 11. The CDR3 loop is CAWSVRRGRGGNTEAFF. The CDR3 nucleotides read TGTGCCTGGAGTGTACGAAGGGGGCGCGGAGGGAACACTGAAGCTTTCTTT.

J is TRBJ1-1 and V is TRBV5-1; maybe TRBD1 (6 bases). CDR1 is SGHRS and CDR2 is YFSETQ in the germline V gene. The CDR3 extends over 14 amino acids. Trimming stripped 2 bases from V and 6 bases from J, with 14 bases between. The CDR3 protein is CASSFGPTGSEAFF. CDR3 nucleotides: TGCGCCAGCAGCTTCGGGCCAACAGGGTCTGAAGCTTTCTTT.

The chain employs TRBV19 and TRBJ2-1; 7 bases agree with TRBD1. The CDR3 totals 14 residues. Per the germline V gene, CDR1 is LNHDA and CDR2 is SQIVND (reference sequence). The V gene end was trimmed by 8 bases and the J gene end by 0 bases; junction bases not matched to a gene: 4. This chain's CDR3 is CASRRGSSYNEQFF. The CDR3 nucleotides read TGTGCCAGTCGCAGGGGGAGCTCCTACAATGAGCAGTTCTTC.

This sequence joins TRBV10-3 and TRBJ1-1; unclear D gene. Germline assignment: CDR1 ENHRY and CDR2 SYGVKD. The CDR3 is made up of 14 amino acids. The V and J ends lost 2 bases and 0 bases respectively, with 7 bases between them. CDR3 in DNA: TGTGCCATCAGTGAGAGGGTGATGAACACTGAAGCTTTCTTT. The encoded protein is CAISERVMNTEAFF.

This rearrangement joins TRBV7-9 to TRBJ2-7, with D unclear. V lost 5 bases to trimming and J lost 2 bases, with 10 bases between them. This CDR3 region has 13 residues. CDR1 and CDR2 (germline): SEHNR, FQNEAQ (reference sequence). CDR3 loop: CASSPRGPYEQYF. CDR3 coding DNA: TGTGCCAGCAGCCCGCGTGGGCCCTACGAGCAGTACTTC.

This chain joins TRBV11-2 and TRBJ1-4; possibly TRBD1 for D (5 bases). The CDR3 runs 13 residues. Trimming pared 5 bases from V and 4 bases from J, leaving 8 bases between. Germline CDR1 is SGHAT and CDR2 is FQNNGV. As DNA, the CDR3 is TGTGCCAGCAGCCCCAGGGTTAATGAAAAACTGTTTTTT. Translating it yields CASSPRVNEKLFF.

The gene calls are TRBV19 and TRBJ1-1; D might be TRBD1 (6 bases). Trimming left V 6 bases short and J 1 base short, with 9 bases between. The CDR3 contains 13 residues. Germline V gives CDR1 LNHDA, CDR2 SQIVND (reference sequence). CDR3 sequence (DNA): TGTGCCAGTAGGTACAGGGAGAACACTGAAGCTTTCTTT. It encodes CASRYRENTEAFF.

J is TRBJ2-7 and V is TRBV7-2; no clear D. CDR3 length: 15 amino acids. Trimming pared 1 base from V and 6 bases from J, leaving 16 bases between. The germline gives CDR1 SGHTA, CDR2 FQGNSA. The DNA of the CDR3 is TGTGCCAGCAGCTTAGTGTCAGCCTCTCGAGGCGAGCAGTACTTC. Its protein product is CASSLVSASRGEQYF.

V and J are TRBV30 and TRBJ2-6; TRBD2 is a possible D gene (5 bases). CDR1 and CDR2 from the germline V gene are GTSNPN and SVGIG (reference sequence). V gave up 2 bases and J gave up 2 bases, with 13 bases separating them. This CDR3 is 16 amino acids long. CDR3 protein: CAWSNSGMAGANVLTF. The CDR3 nucleotides are TGTGCCTGGAGTAATTCGGGGATGGCTGGGGCCAACGTCCTGACTTTC.

V gene TRBV7-9 combines with J gene TRBJ2-7, with D unresolved. The germline CDR1 and CDR2 sequences are SEHNR and FQNEAQ (reference sequence). Deletions cut 1 base from V and 6 bases from J, with 19 bases between. The CDR3 is 16 residues long. Written as DNA, the CDR3 is TGTGCCAGCAGCTTAGGTAAGTCTCTCCGTCCGACCGAGCAGTACTTC. This codes for CASSLGKSLRPTEQYF.